A single sample is the source of the 18 T cell receptor beta chains below, sequenced in a study of cytomegalovirus exposure and HLA in healthy donors. The PCR had 60 Vbeta and 13 Jbeta primers. Produced via immunoSEQ multiplex PCR; TCRdb's table is partial and in-frame only. The sample has about 150,000 clones, around 78% seen once; the top ten hold 1.5% to 1.9%. Sample: PBMCs. Receptor source: a man aged 35 to 55 in good health and CMV-seronegative.

The V gene is TRBV5-4, the J gene TRBJ2-6, with TRBD2 matching over 11 bases. CDR1 is SGHNT and CDR2 is YYREEE in the germline V gene (reference sequence). The CDR3 spans 17 residues. With V trimmed by 1 base and J by 3 bases, 3 bases remained unmatched. In nucleotides, the CDR3 is TGTGCCAGCAGCTTGCTAGCGGGAGGAAGTGGGGCCAACGTCCTGACTTTC. This gives the protein CASSLLAGGSGANVLTF.

The CDR3 sequence is CSVRQATEAFF. The CDR3 nucleotides read TGCAGCGTGAGACAGGCCACTGAAGCTTTCTTT. This chain links TRBV29-1 with TRBJ1-1; possibly TRBD1 for D (6 bases). In germline, CDR1 is SQVTM, CDR2 ANQGSEA. V gave up 6 bases and J gave up 4 bases, with 9 bases separating them. CDR3 size: 11 residues.

In this sample, this clone turned up a few times. This chain links TRBV30 with TRBJ2-1, with 7 bases lining up with TRBD1. The CDR3 consists of 16 residues. CDR1 is GTSNPN and CDR2 is SVGIG in the germline V gene (reference sequence). Losses at the gene ends were 1 base for V and 4 bases for J; bases not matched to a gene: 10. Written as DNA, the CDR3 is TGTGCCTGGAGTGCATTCACCGGGACAGTATACAATGAGCAGTTCTTC. Protein product: CAWSAFTGTVYNEQFF.

This clone was counted a few times. This chain joins TRBV27 and TRBJ2-3; TRBD1 might be the D (5 bases). CDR1 and CDR2 from the germline V gene are MNHEY and SMNVEV (reference sequence). This CDR3 is built from 14 residues. V was clipped by 5 bases and J by 3 bases, with 12 bases between them. The CDR3 reads CASSPVPGTDTQYF. Here the CDR3 DNA reads TGTGCCAGCAGTCCTGTTCCAGGGACAGATACGCAGTATTTT.

The J gene is TRBJ1-2, the V gene TRBV19; TRBD1 agrees at 9 bases. Germline CDR1 LNHDA, CDR2 SQIVND (reference sequence). J was trimmed by 4 bases and V by 3 bases; bases with no gene match: 12. This CDR3 is built from 17 residues. Here the CDR3 DNA reads TGTGCCAGTAGTATCCTTACCGGGACAGGGTTGAGCTATGGCTACACCTTC. Encoded protein: CASSILTGTGLSYGYTF.

CDR3 nucleotides: TGTGCCAGCAGTTCCTCGTGGGGCACCTATAATTCACCCCTCCACTTT. This sequence encodes CASSSSWGTYNSPLHF. The genes are TRBV27 and TRBJ1-6; D might be TRBD1 (5 bases). V gave up 4 bases and J gave up 2 bases, with 12 bases separating them. The CDR3 sequence is 16 residues long. Germline assignment: CDR1 MNHEY and CDR2 SMNVEV (reference sequence).

This clone showed up just a few times. The chain has TRBV5-1 and TRBJ2-5; D is uncertain. Trimming stripped 0 bases from V and 5 bases from J, with 8 bases between. The CDR3 consists of 13 residues. The germline CDR1 and CDR2 sequences are SGHRS and YFSETQ. Written as DNA, the CDR3 is TGCGCCAGCAGCTTGGTACTCCGGGAGACCCAGTACTTC. It translates to CASSLVLRETQYF.

This rearrangement joins TRBV12-2 to TRBJ1-5; TRBD1 is the table's D call, not checked against the DNA. TRBV12-2 is annotated as a pseudogene. The CDR3 loop spans 18 amino acids. The CDR3 protein is CASRSHPGQTPCNQPQHF. DNA of the CDR3: TGTGCAAGTCGCTCCCACCCGGGACAAACGCCTTGCAATCAGCCCCAGCATTTT.

The genes are TRBV7-9 and TRBJ1-2; the D gene is possibly TRBD1 (5 bases). There are 14 residues in the CDR3. Per germline, CDR1 SEHNR and CDR2 FQNEAQ (reference sequence). V was clipped by 1 base and J by 2 bases, with 8 bases between them. CDR3 nucleotide sequence: TGTGCCAGCAGCTTAGGACAGCCCAACTATGGCTACACCTTC. It translates to CASSLGQPNYGYTF.

The genes are TRBV27 and TRBJ2-1; 8 nucleotides align to TRBD1. With V trimmed by 7 bases and J by 1 base, 12 bases remained unmatched. Germline CDR1 is MNHEY and CDR2 is SMNVEV (reference sequence). The CDR3 extends over 17 amino acids. The CDR3: CASTLSGTGYSYNEQFF. As DNA, the CDR3 is TGTGCCAGCACCTTATCCGGGACAGGTTATTCCTACAATGAGCAGTTCTTC.

CDR3 bases: TGTGCCAGCAGCCCGTATTTGGAGGGGTCGGGCAATCAGCCCCAGCATTTT. It is translated as CASSPYLEGSGNQPQHF. The chain joins TRBV2 to TRBJ1-5, with a tentative D call TRBD1 (5 bases). Trimming pared 6 bases from V and 2 bases from J, leaving 20 bases between. CDR3 length: 17 residues. In germline, CDR1 is SNHLY, CDR2 FYNNEI.

The genes are TRBV18 and TRBJ1-3; tentatively, D is TRBD1 (6 bases). With 6 bases removed from V and 0 bases from J, the gap between germline ends came to 12 bases. The CDR3 covers 15 residues. Germline V gene lookup returns CDR1 KGHSH and CDR2 LQKENI. The DNA for the CDR3 is TGTGCCAGCTCCCAAGACAGGCTCTCTGGAAACACCATATATTTT. Its protein is CASSQDRLSGNTIYF.

The chain has TRBV28 and TRBJ2-7, with 8 bases matching TRBD1. The CDR3 totals 13 residues. The J segment lost 4 bases and the V segment lost 6 bases, leaving 5 bases of the junction unmatched. CDR1 MDHEN and CDR2 SYDVKM come from the germline V gene. The CDR3 nucleotides are TGTGCCAGCAGCGGACAGGGTCCATACGAGCAGTACTTC. The encoded protein is CASSGQGPYEQYF.

The chain has TRBV5-6 and TRBJ2-5, with unresolved D. Germline CDR1 reads SGHDT; CDR2 reads YYEEEE. V was shortened by 4 bases and J by 5 bases, with 9 bases between the two germline ends. The CDR3 sequence is 12 residues long. CDR3 DNA sequence: TGTGCCAGCAGCCTATATCGTGAGACCCAGTACTTC. Its translation: CASSLYRETQYF.

The rearrangement links TRBV7-3 to TRBJ2-2, with TRBD2 matching over 8 bases. This CDR3 is 16 amino acids long. Germline V gives CDR1 SGHTA, CDR2 FQGTGA. V lost 5 bases to trimming and J lost 6 bases; unmatched junction nucleotides: 11. CDR3: CASSQTRAGAAGELFF. The CDR3 DNA sequence: TGTGCCAGCAGCCAAACGAGAGCGGGAGCGGCCGGGGAGCTGTTTTTT.

This chain connects TRBV11-2 to TRBJ2-1, with 7 bases aligning to TRBD2. Germline V CDR1 and CDR2: SGHAT, FQNNGV. This CDR3 has 16 residues. V lost 5 bases, J lost 0 bases, and 7 bases stayed unmatched. CDR3 coding DNA: TGTGCCAGCAGCCCCCCACTAGCGCCCTCCTACAATGAGCAGTTCTTC. As protein: CASSPPLAPSYNEQFF.

The V gene is TRBV2, the J gene TRBJ2-3; D may be TRBD2 (6 bases). Germline CDR1 and CDR2: SNHLY and FYNNEI. This CDR3 spans 10 amino acids. V was pared by 4 bases and J by 15 bases, with 11 bases between. CDR3 bases: TGTGCCAGCAGTGTAATGGAGGGTTATTTT. Translated, it gives CASSVMEGYF.

This clone has just a few counts. A read error may account for a junction end that differs from germline. The rearrangement links TRBV6-1 to TRBJ1-4; D ambiguous. The germline V gene has CDR1 MNHNS and CDR2 SASEGT. The CDR3 consists of 13 residues. CDR3 residues: CASSEGRNGKLFF. In DNA, the CDR3 is TGTGCCAGCTCCGAGGGAAGGAATGGAAAACTGTTTTTT.